These 17 T cell receptor beta chains share one sample of origin, sequenced in a study of cytomegalovirus exposure and HLA in healthy donors (dated by TCRdb to the late 2010s). Libraries were built with the immunoSEQ multiplex PCR assay. For the multiplex PCR, a mixture combining 60 forward primers for TCR Vbeta segments and 13 reverse primers for TCR Jbeta segments was used. The table was pulled from immuneACCESS by TCRdb, which kept in-frame rearrangements only. Such tables lose some clones; where checked, under half of the loss comes from unresolved V genes, and the rest has no known cause. Present in this sample are around 120,000 clones, about 81% of which were seen just once. Of the sample, roughly 9.3% falls within the top ten clones. Sequenced material: PBMCs. The receptors come from a woman in her 50s in good health and CMV-seropositive.

The V gene is TRBV4-2, the J gene TRBJ2-7; D is unresolved. Germline CDR1 reads LGHNA; CDR2 reads YNFKEQ. V was pared by 1 base and J by 1 base, with 8 bases between. This CDR3 comprises 14 residues. CDR3 residues: CASSQGGTSYEQYF. The CDR3 DNA reads TGTGCCAGCAGCCAAGGCGGCACTTCCTACGAGCAGTACTTC.

The J gene is TRBJ1-5, the V gene TRBV6-1; tentatively, D is TRBD1 (5 bases). CDR3 length: 13 residues. V was pared by 9 bases and J by 2 bases, with 11 bases between. The germline V gene has CDR1 MNHNS and CDR2 SASEGT. Written as DNA, the CDR3 is TGTGCCAGTGGGGGAGGGCGCAATCAGCCCCAGCATTTT. Translated, it gives CASGGGRNQPQHF.

The chain employs TRBV5-1 and TRBJ2-2; the match to TRBD2 covers 10 bases. Germline V gene lookup returns CDR1 SGHRS and CDR2 YFSETQ. V gave up 4 bases and J gave up 2 bases; unmatched junction bases: 5. The CDR3 extends over 16 amino acids. In DNA form, the CDR3 reads TGCGCCAGCAGCATGGCTAGCGGGAGTAACACCGGGGAGCTGTTTTTT. Its translation is CASSMASGSNTGELFF.

This rearrangement joins TRBV7-8 to TRBJ2-5, with TRBD1 as a possible D gene (5 bases). The CDR3 length is 11 residues. Germline CDR1 and CDR2: SGHVS and FQNEAQ. The V end was cut by 3 bases, the J end by 7 bases, with 6 bases between. The CDR3 DNA reads as TGTGCCAGCAGCTTGGGGCGGACCCAGTACTTC. It specifies CASSLGRTQYF. The full variable domain, with the rest looked up from reference TRBV7-8 and TRBJ2-5, is GAGVSQSPRYKVAKRGQDVALRCDPISGHVSLFWYQQALGQGPEFLTYFQNEAQLDKSGLPSDRFFAERPEGSVSTLKIQRTQQEDSAVYLCASSLGRTQYFGPGTRLLVL.

The DNA for the CDR3 is TGTGCCAGCAGCTTGGGCAGGGGATGGGAAAAACTGTTTTTT. Protein product: CASSLGRGWEKLFF. J is TRBJ1-4 and V is TRBV5-6; tentatively, D is TRBD1 (6 bases). The CDR3 length is 14 residues. V lost 0 bases to trimming and J lost 8 bases, with 11 bases between them. Germline V gives CDR1 SGHDT, CDR2 YYEEEE.

The chain is built from TRBV5-1 and TRBJ2-7; possibly TRBD2 for D (6 bases). This CDR3 spans 15 amino acids. Germline loops: CDR1 SGHRS, CDR2 YFSETQ. Deletions cut 0 bases from V and 2 bases from J, with 12 bases between. CDR3 in DNA: TGCGCCAGCAGCTTGGTAAGCGGGCGAACCTACGAGCAGTACTTC. This sequence encodes CASSLVSGRTYEQYF.

This chain joins TRBV6-5 and TRBJ1-6; the match to TRBD1 covers 9 bases. V shed 0 bases, J shed 10 bases, and the junction held 4 bases outside the gene matches. This CDR3 is 15 amino acids long. Germline V lookup: CDR1 MNHEY, CDR2 SVGAGI. The chain's CDR3 is CASSYSTGGESPLHF. CDR3 bases: TGTGCCAGCAGTTACTCCACAGGGGGCGAGTCACCCCTCCACTTT.

The chain has TRBV7-8 and TRBJ1-1; D not certain. This CDR3 region has 12 residues. Germline V gene data show CDR1 as SGHVS and CDR2 as FQNEAQ. V was clipped by 1 base and J by 7 bases, with 7 bases between them. The CDR3 DNA reads TGTGCCAGCAGCTTAGGAATGAGTGAAGCTTTCTTT. As protein: CASSLGMSEAFF.

In regard to this clone: A much larger clone lies a single base off, so this may be a read error. The chain has TRBV11-2 and TRBJ1-5, with TRBD1 matching over 9 bases. After removal of 5 bases from V and 9 bases from J, the junction contained 11 bases not matched to a gene. This CDR3 is 15 amino acids long. CDR1 and CDR2 (germline): SGHAT, FQNNGV. CDR3 residues: CASSQQGATVRPQHF. The CDR3 nucleotides read TGTGCCAGCAGCCAACAGGGGGCGACCGTTCGGCCCCAGCATTTT.

This clone was counted only a few times. The chain couples TRBV9 to TRBJ1-6, with D possibly being TRBD1 (6 bases). Trimming stripped 4 bases from V and 4 bases from J, with 18 bases between. The CDR3 is 17 amino acids. Germline CDR1 SGDLS, CDR2 YYNGEE. In nucleotides, the CDR3 is TGTGCCAGCAGCCCCTCTGGGGGGGCAAAATATAATTCACCCCTCCACTTT. Residues: CASSPSGGAKYNSPLHF.

The chain is built from TRBV18 and TRBJ2-7; D not certain. Trimming pared 6 bases from V and 4 bases from J, leaving 7 bases between. Per the germline V gene, CDR1 is KGHSH and CDR2 is LQKENI. The CDR3 loop spans 11 amino acids. This chain's CDR3 is CASSAAYEQYF. CDR3 DNA sequence: TGTGCCAGCTCGGCGGCTTACGAGCAGTACTTC.

V is TRBV27 and J is TRBJ1-2; 9 bases are shared with TRBD1. This CDR3 comprises 17 residues. Per the germline V gene, CDR1 is MNHEY and CDR2 is SMNVEV (reference sequence). The J segment lost 1 base and the V segment lost 5 bases, leaving 11 bases of the junction unmatched. CDR3 nucleotide sequence: TGTGCCAGCAGTCCGGGACAGGGTTCATTTCTTAACTATGGCTACACCTTC. Translated, it gives CASSPGQGSFLNYGYTF.

This rearrangement joins TRBV21-1 to TRBJ2-2; the listed D gene, TRBD2, was not tested against the DNA. TRBV21-1 is assigned pseudogene status. The CDR3 is made up of 16 amino acids. DNA for the CDR3: TGTGCCAGCAGCAAAGGAAGACTCGGGAACACCGGGGAGCTGTTTTTT. Protein sequence: CASSKGRLGNTGELFF.

The chain employs TRBV11-3 and TRBJ2-2, with unresolved D. The V gene lost 5 bases and the J gene lost 2 bases, with 3 bases spanning the gap. From germline, CDR1 is SGHNT and CDR2 YENEEA. There are 12 residues in the CDR3. CDR3 amino acids: CASSQNTGELFF. The DNA of the CDR3 is TGTGCCAGCAGCCAAAACACCGGGGAGCTGTTTTTT. Complete variable domain (other parts from reference TRBV11-3 and TRBJ2-2): EAGVVQSPRYKIIEKKQPVAFWCNPISGHNTLYWYLQNLGQGPELLIRYENEEAVDDSQLPKDRFSAERLKGVDSTLKIQPAELGDSAVYLCASSQNTGELFFGEGSRLTVL.

DNA of the CDR3: TGTGCCAGCTCACCGGGACAAACCAACACTGAAGCTTTCTTT. Translated: CASSPGQTNTEAFF. This chain uses TRBV18 with TRBJ1-1; tentative D call: TRBD1 (6 bases). Between the trimmed V and J ends, which lost 3 bases and 2 bases, there was a span of 10 bases. Per germline, CDR1 KGHSH and CDR2 LQKENI. The CDR3 spans 14 residues.

This chain connects TRBV28 to TRBJ2-7, with 11 bases lining up with TRBD1. Germline CDR1 is MDHEN and CDR2 is SYDVKM. The ends lost 8 bases at V and 6 bases at J; junction bases unmatched: 9. The CDR3 is made up of 14 amino acids. The CDR3 region is CASLLGQGGSEQYF. DNA for the CDR3: TGTGCCAGCCTCCTGGGACAGGGGGGAAGCGAGCAGTACTTC. Together with reference TRBV28 and TRBJ2-7, the CDR3 gives the full variable domain: DVKVTQSSRYLVKRTGEKVFLECVQDMDHENMFWYRQDPGLGLRLIYFSYDVKMKEKGDIPEGYSVSREKKERFSLILESASTNQTSMYLCASLLGQGGSEQYFGPGTRLTVT.

This sequence joins TRBV4-3 and TRBJ2-3; D gene unclear. With 5 bases removed from V and 7 bases from J, the gap between germline ends came to 13 bases. Germline V CDR1 and CDR2: LGHNA, YSLEER. CDR3 length: 13 amino acids. CDR3 sequence: CASSNPGSNTQYF. Written as DNA, the CDR3 is TGCGCCAGCAGCAACCCGGGTTCTAATACGCAGTATTTT.